This TCR beta chain was sequenced during a study of identifying expanded T cells in peripheral blood. Method: immunoSEQ multiplex PCR; TCRdb's copy keeps in-frame clones and lacks some. The table lists over 100,000 clones, 88% of them singletons. From germline, CDR1 is MNHNS and CDR2 SASEGT. The CDR3 is 11 amino acids. In regard to this clone: At one boundary the junction diverges from the germline segment, which might be a read error.

This sequence was found in a person aged 18 to 75 in good health. The J gene is TRBJ2-7, the V gene TRBV6-1; 7 bases are a match to TRBD1. Sequencing was performed on blood. The chain's CDR3 is CAISYRGEQYF. CDR3 bases: TGTGCCATCAGTTACAGGGGCGAGCAGTACTTC.